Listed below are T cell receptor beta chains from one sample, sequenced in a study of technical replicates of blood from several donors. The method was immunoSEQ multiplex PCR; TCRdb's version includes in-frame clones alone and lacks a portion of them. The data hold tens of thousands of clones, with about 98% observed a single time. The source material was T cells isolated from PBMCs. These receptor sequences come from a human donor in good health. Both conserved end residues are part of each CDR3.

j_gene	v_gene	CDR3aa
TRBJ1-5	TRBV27	CASSPKPGLTLGDQPQHF
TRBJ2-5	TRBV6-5	CASSYSTGGGGETQYF
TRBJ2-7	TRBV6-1	CASSEVPGGTYEQYF
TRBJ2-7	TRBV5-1	CASSPLGTDKYEQYF
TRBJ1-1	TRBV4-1	CASSQSPRLDSGTEAFF
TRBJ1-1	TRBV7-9	CASSLLRGLRDSIEAFF
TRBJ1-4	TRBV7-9	CASSLAGTGDEKLFF
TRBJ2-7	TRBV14	CASSPGTYEQYF
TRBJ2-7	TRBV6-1	CASSEKTGYEQYF
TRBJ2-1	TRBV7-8	CASSLGAGGPNEQFF
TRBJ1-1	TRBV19	CASSIGRAGLNTEAFF
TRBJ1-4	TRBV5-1	CASGTGQAHEKLFF
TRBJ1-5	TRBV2	CASSIIPTGADSNQPQHF
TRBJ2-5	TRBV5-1	CASSPDRAETQYF
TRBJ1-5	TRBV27	CASSFRVSNQPQHF
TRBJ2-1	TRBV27	CASSSYPPLSGDLYNEQFF
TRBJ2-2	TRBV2	CASSGVSGNTGELFF
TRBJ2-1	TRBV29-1	CSVGVASGRAGEQFF
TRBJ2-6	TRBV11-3	CASRLGAAGANVLTF
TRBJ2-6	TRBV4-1	CASSQTEHGVSGANVLTF
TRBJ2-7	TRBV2	CARRPAGGNSYEQYF
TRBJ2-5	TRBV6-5	CASSSGGSARQYF
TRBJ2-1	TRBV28	CAWSSGGYEQFF
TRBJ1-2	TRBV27	CASSSGTGRHGYTF
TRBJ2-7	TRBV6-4	CASRLAGGSYEQYF
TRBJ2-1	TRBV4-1	CASSQDQAKGAYNEQFF
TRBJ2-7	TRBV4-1	CASSHNPDRDSNEQYF
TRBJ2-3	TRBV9	CASSVGQGLSGTDTQYF
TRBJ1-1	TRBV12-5	CASGLSGNTEAFF
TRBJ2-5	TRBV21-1	CASSPRAISGRETQYF
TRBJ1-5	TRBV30	CAWSLPGQPQHF
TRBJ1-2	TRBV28	CATTLQGNYGYTF
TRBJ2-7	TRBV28	CASSPRTSGYEQYF
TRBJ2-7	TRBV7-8	CASSFSGGAYEQYF
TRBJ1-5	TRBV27	CASSTNRDQPQHF